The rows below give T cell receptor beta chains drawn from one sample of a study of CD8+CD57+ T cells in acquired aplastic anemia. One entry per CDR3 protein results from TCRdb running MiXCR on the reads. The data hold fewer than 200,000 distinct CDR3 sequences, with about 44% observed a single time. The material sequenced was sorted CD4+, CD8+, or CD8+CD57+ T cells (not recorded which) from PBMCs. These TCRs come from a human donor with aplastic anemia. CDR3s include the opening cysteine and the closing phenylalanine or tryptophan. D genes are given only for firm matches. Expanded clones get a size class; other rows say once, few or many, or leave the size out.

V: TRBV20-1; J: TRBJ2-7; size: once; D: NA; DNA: TGCAGTGCTAGAGGGGGAACAGTCGAGCAGTACTTC; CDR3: CSARGGTVEQYF
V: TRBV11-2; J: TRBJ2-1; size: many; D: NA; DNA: TGTGCCAGCAGCCCAGGAGGTATCACACAATATGAGCAGTTCTTC; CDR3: CASSPGGITQYEQFF
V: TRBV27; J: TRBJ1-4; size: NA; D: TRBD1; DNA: TGTGCCAGCAGTTTTAGAACAGGGGGCGCGACGGCTAATGAAAAACTGTTTTTT; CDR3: CASSFRTGGATANEKLFF
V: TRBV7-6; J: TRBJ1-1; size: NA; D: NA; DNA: TGTGCCAGCAGCCCACAACACCCTGGATTCACTGAAGCTTTCTTT; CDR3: CASSPQHPGFTEAFF
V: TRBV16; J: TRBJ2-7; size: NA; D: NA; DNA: TGTGCCAGCAGCCCCCATTCCTACGAGCAGTACTTC; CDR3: CASSPHSYEQYF
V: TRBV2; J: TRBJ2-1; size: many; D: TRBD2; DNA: TGTGCCAGCAGGGGGACTAGCGGGGAGACCAAGCAGTTCTTC; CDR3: CASRGTSGETKQFF
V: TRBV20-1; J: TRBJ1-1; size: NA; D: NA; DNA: TGCAGTGCTGGCCCTCGGGAGAACACTGAAGCTTTCTTT; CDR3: CSAGPRENTEAFF
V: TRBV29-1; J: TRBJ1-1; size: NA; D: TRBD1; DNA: TGCAGCGTTAGGGACAGGGCGGGAGATTTGGCTTCCTTT; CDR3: CSVRDRAGDLASF
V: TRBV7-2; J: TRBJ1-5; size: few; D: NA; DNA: TGTGCCAGCAGCCCGGAGGTAGCGAGCAATCAGCCCCAGCATTTT; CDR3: CASSPEVASNQPQHF
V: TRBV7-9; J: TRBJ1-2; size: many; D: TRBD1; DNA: TGTGCCAGCAGCTTAGCAGGACAGGGGGCAAACTATGGCTACACCTTC; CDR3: CASSLAGQGANYGYTF
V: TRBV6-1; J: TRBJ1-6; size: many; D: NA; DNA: TGTGCCAGCAGTGAATATCCCGGGTCACCCCTCCACTTT; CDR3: CASSEYPGSPLHF
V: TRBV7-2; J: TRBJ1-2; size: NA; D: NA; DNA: TGTGCCAGCAGCCCCCGACAGCTTAACTATGGCTACACCTTC; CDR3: CASSPRQLNYGYTF
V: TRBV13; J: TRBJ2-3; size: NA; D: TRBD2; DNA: TGTGCCAGCAGCTCAAGGGTACTAGCGGGGGGGATAAGCACAGATACGCAGTATTTT; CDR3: CASSSRVLAGGISTDTQYF
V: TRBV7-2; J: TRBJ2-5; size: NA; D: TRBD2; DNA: TGTGCCAGCAGCTCCGGACTAGCGGGAGGGCGGGAGACCCAGTACTTC; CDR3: CASSSGLAGGRETQYF
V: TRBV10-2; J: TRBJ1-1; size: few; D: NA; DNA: TGCGCCAGCAGTGAGGGTAGGGAATTGAACACTGAAGCTTTCTTT; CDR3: CASSEGRELNTEAFF
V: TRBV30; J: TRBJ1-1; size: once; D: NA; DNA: TGTGCCTGGAGTGGGGGTGTGGACACTGAAGCTTTCTTT; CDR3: CAWSGGVDTEAFF
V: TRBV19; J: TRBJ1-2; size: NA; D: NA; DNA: TGTGCCAGTAATCCGGGACGGAGTTATGGCTACACCTTC; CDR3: CASNPGRSYGYTF
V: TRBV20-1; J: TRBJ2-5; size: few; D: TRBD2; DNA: TGCAGTGCAGCGGGAGGCGGGAGAGGAAGGGAGACCCAGTACTTC; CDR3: CSAAGGGRGRETQYF
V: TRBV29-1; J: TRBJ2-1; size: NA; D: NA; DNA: TGCAGCGGGGGCGGCTGGGACTCCAATGAGCAGTTCTTC; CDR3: CSGGGWDSNEQFF
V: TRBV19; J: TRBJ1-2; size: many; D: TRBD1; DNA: TGTGCCAGTAGTACCAGGGACAGGGGGATCTATGGCTACACCTTC; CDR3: CASSTRDRGIYGYTF
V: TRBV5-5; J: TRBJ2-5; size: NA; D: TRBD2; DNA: TGTGCCAGCAGATCCGGGTGGGGGGGTGAAGAGACCCAGTACTTC; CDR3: CASRSGWGGEETQYF
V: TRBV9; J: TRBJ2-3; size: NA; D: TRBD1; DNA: TGTGCCAGCAGCACCCAAAGGACAGGGTGGGCAGATACGCAGTATTTT; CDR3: CASSTQRTGWADTQYF
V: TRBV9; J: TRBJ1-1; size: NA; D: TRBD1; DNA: TGTGCCAGCGGGAAGGGACAGAAAGCTTTCTTT; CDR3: CASGKGQKAFF
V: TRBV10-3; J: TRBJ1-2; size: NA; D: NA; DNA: TGTGCCATCAGTGAGAACGACAGCTATGGCTACACCTTC; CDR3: CAISENDSYGYTF
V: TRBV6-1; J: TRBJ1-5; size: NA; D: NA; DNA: TGTGCCAGCAGTGAGGGATTACAGGGCCTACGCAATCAGCCCCAGCATTTT; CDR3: CASSEGLQGLRNQPQHF
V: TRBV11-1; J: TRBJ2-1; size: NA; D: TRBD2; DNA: TGTGCCAGCAGCTATTCGGGGGGGCAGAGGAATGAGCAGTTCTTC; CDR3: CASSYSGGQRNEQFF
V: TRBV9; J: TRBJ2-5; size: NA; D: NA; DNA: TGTGCCAGCAGCCCGCGACTACTCCAAGAGACCCAGTACTTC; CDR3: CASSPRLLQETQYF
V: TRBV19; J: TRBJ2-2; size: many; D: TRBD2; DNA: TGTGCCAGTAGTACGACTAGCGGGCTATCGAACACCGGGGAGCTGTTTTTT; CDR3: CASSTTSGLSNTGELFF
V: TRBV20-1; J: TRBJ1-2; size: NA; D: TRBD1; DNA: TGCAGTGCTAGAGATGTGTCAGGGGGCGTCTATGGCTACACCTTC; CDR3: CSARDVSGGVYGYTF
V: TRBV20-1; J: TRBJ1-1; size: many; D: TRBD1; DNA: TGCAGTGCACAGGGGGCGATGAACACTGAAGCTTTCTTT; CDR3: CSAQGAMNTEAFF
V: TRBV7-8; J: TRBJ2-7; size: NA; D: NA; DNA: TGTGCCAGCAGCTTAATTCGCCACGAGCAGTACTTC; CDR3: CASSLIRHEQYF
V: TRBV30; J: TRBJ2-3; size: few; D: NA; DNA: TGTGCCTGGATCGGGGGAGCCTCAGATACGCAGTATTTT; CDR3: CAWIGGASDTQYF
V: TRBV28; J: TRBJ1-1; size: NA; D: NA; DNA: TGTGCCAGCATCGAACATGCCGGGGGGTCGGCTGAAGCTTTCTTT; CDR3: CASIEHAGGSAEAFF
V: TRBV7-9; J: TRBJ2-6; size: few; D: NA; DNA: TGTGCCAGCAGCCCGGTCCTGACTTTC; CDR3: CASSPVLTF
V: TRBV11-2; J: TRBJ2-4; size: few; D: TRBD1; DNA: TGTGCCAGCAGCCTAGGGGACAGGGGACCCTCCAAAAACATTCAGTACTTC; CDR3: CASSLGDRGPSKNIQYF